Following are 26 T cell receptor beta chains from one sample sequenced in a study of vaccination effects on CD4 cells after COVID-19. No antigens are known for them. Scientists isolated CD4+ T cells after a roughly 10-day culture period ended. Each participant received a vaccine that was either BNT162b2 or mRNA-1273, given as two doses. Some clones are missing from TCRdb's copy, which holds only in-frame ones; the method was immunoSEQ multiplex PCR. The top ten clones hold over 2% of a sample with under 70,000 clones, 70% to 75% of them seen once. This specimen consisted of CD4+ T cells from PBMCs cultured without peptide, obtained after COVID-19 vaccination. These receptors were obtained from a human donor who received a COVID-19 vaccine.

This clone appeared a single time. The chain couples TRBV18 to TRBJ2-3; maybe TRBD2 (6 bases). The V gene lost 2 bases and the J gene lost 0 bases, with 12 bases spanning the gap. The CDR3 covers 16 residues. Germline assignment: CDR1 KGHSH and CDR2 LQKENI. CDR3 loop: CASSPVAGPSTDTQYF. DNA of the CDR3: TGTGCCAGCTCACCAGTCGCGGGACCAAGCACAGATACGCAGTATTTT.

The V gene is TRBV5-6, the J gene TRBJ1-2; D may be TRBD1 (5 bases). V was shortened by 4 bases and J by 7 bases, with 14 bases between the two germline ends. This CDR3 has 13 amino acids. Germline loops: CDR1 SGHDT, CDR2 YYEEEE. CDR3 region: CASSLERGRGYTF. The DNA of the CDR3 is TGTGCCAGCAGCCTGGAAAGGGGACGTGGCTACACCTTC.

The chain links TRBV4-3 to TRBJ2-1, with D perhaps TRBD1 or TRBD2 (5 bases each). The CDR3 has 17 residues. In germline, CDR1 is LGHNA, CDR2 YSLEER. V was pared by 0 bases and J by 8 bases, with 20 bases between. The CDR3 here is CASSQDSRTGGGDEQFF. The CDR3, as DNA: TGCGCCAGCAGCCAAGATTCCAGGACTGGGGGTGGAGATGAGCAGTTCTTC.

This clone was seen a few times. This chain links TRBV7-9 with TRBJ1-2, with D possibly TRBD1 on 5 matching bases. The length of the CDR3 is 13 residues. The V and J ends lost 2 bases and 7 bases respectively, with 11 bases between them. CDR1 is SEHNR, CDR2 FQNEAQ, per germline (reference sequence). The CDR3 DNA reads TGTGCCAGCAGCTTAATAGCAGGGAGTGGCTACACCTTC. It yields the protein CASSLIAGSGYTF.

The genes are TRBV25-1 and TRBJ2-1; 9 bases match TRBD2. With 4 bases clipped from V and 0 bases from J, the junction kept 1 base outside the gene matches. The CDR3 length is 15 residues. The germline V gene encodes CDR1 MGHDK and CDR2 SYGVNS. The CDR3 coding sequence is TGTGCCAGCAGTGGAGCGGGGGGCTCCTACAATGAGCAGTTCTTC. Amino acids: CASSGAGGSYNEQFF.

The J gene is TRBJ1-2, the V gene TRBV5-5; 12 bases line up with TRBD1. V gave up 7 bases and J gave up 8 bases; unmatched junction bases: 15. Germline CDR1 SGHKS, CDR2 YYEKEE (reference sequence). The CDR3 covers 16 residues. CDR3 in DNA: TGTGCCAGCCAAAACACCCCCGGGACAGGGGGCCCCGGCTACACCTTC. Translating it yields CASQNTPGTGGPGYTF.

This clone was seen a few times. The chain links TRBV9 to TRBJ1-6, with D hard to call. The V end lost 5 bases, the J end lost 10 bases, and 19 bases lay between the germline ends. Germline V gene sequence: CDR1 SGDLS, CDR2 YYNGEE. CDR3 size: 15 residues. The CDR3 DNA reads as TGTGCCAGCAGGTCAGACTGGGGAGCGGAATCACCCCTCCACTTT. It yields the protein CASRSDWGAESPLHF. The variable domain in full, completed from reference TRBV9 and TRBJ1-6, reads DSGVTQTPKHLITATGQRVTLRCSPRSGDLSVYWYQQSLDQGLQFLIQYYNGEERAKGNILERFSAQQFPDLHSELNLSSLELGDSALYFCASRSDWGAESPLHFGNGTRLTVT.

The CDR3 sequence: CASSIIFFTNQPQHF. In nucleotides, the CDR3 is TGTGCCAGTAGTATCATTTTCTTTACCAATCAGCCCCAGCATTTT. The V call is TRBV19, the J call TRBJ1-5; D unresolved. The CDR3 length is 15 residues. V dropped 3 bases and J dropped 3 bases, with 12 bases sitting between them. Germline CDR1 and CDR2: LNHDA and SQIVND (reference sequence).

V and J are TRBV6-1 and TRBJ2-7, with a tentative D call TRBD1 (5 bases). Looked up from germline, CDR1 is MNHNS and CDR2 is SASEGT. Between the trimmed V and J ends, which lost 2 bases and 4 bases, there was a span of 6 bases. CDR3 length: 12 residues. Written as DNA, the CDR3 is TGTGCCAGCAGTGAATCAGGGTACGAGCAGTACGTC. This sequence encodes CASSESGYEQYV.

This chain connects TRBV4-1 to TRBJ2-5, with 16 bases matching TRBD2. The CDR3 is 20 residues long. The V gene end was trimmed by 1 base and the J gene end by 5 bases; junction bases not matched to a gene: 13. Germline CDR1 MGHRA, CDR2 YSYEKL. The CDR3 bases are TGCGCCAGCAGCCAAGGTGGGACTAGCGGGGGGGTGCCCCCTGGGGAGACCCAGTACTTC. Residues: CASSQGGTSGGVPPGETQYF.

The rearrangement joins TRBV18 to TRBJ2-5; weak D call: TRBD2 (5 bases). The CDR3 loop spans 15 amino acids. V was cut by 2 bases and J by 3 bases, with 13 bases left in between. Germline loops: CDR1 KGHSH, CDR2 LQKENI. CDR3 coding DNA: TGTGCCAGCTCACCAAACTGGCCGAGGGAAGAGACCCAGTACTTC. Its protein product is CASSPNWPREETQYF.

This clone was counted a single time. This chain links TRBV27 with TRBJ2-7; the D gene is possibly TRBD2 (5 bases). Germline V gene lookup returns CDR1 MNHEY and CDR2 SMNVEV (reference sequence). V was pared by 7 bases and J by 9 bases, with 28 bases between. This CDR3 spans 16 amino acids. Written as DNA, the CDR3 is TGTGCCAGCATTCGTGACGGACTTAAGAATTTACGAGTGCAGTACGTC. Translating it yields CASIRDGLKNLRVQYV.

This sequence joins TRBV10-3 and TRBJ1-1, with D possibly TRBD1 on 6 matching bases. Germline CDR1 and CDR2: ENHRY and SYGVKD. The germline V and J ends were trimmed by 1 base and 1 base, with 7 bases remaining between them. There are 14 residues in the CDR3. The DNA of the CDR3 is TGTGCCATCAGTGAGTACAGGGAGAACACTGAAGCTTTCTTT. It codes for CAISEYRENTEAFF.

The chain employs TRBV18 and TRBJ1-1; D is undetermined. Trimming took off 2 bases at V and 4 bases at J, with 20 bases between the two ends. The germline gives CDR1 KGHSH, CDR2 LQKENI. CDR3 size: 17 residues. For the CDR3, the DNA is TGTGCCAGCTCACCAAGCACCCTCGGGCGCGGTGGCACTGAAGCTTTCTTT. Translating gives CASSPSTLGRGGTEAFF. Full variable domain (remainder filled in from reference TRBV18 and TRBJ1-1): NAGVMQNPRHLVRRRGQEARLRCSPMKGHSHVYWYRQLPEEGLKFMVYLQKENIIDESGMPKERFSAEFPKEGPSILRIQQVVRGDSAAYFCASSPSTLGRGGTEAFFGQGTRLTVV.

In DNA form, the CDR3 reads TGTGCCAGCAGACGGACTAGCGGGACGGAGGAGGAGACCCAGTACTTC. Translated, it gives CASRRTSGTEEETQYF. The rearrangement joins TRBV5-4 to TRBJ2-5, with 12 bases matching TRBD2. The CDR3 contains 16 residues. CDR1 is SGHNT, CDR2 YYREEE, per germline (reference sequence). V shed 5 bases, J shed 5 bases, and the junction held 10 bases outside the gene matches.

This chain uses TRBV7-9 with TRBJ1-6; D not certain. Germline V lookup: CDR1 SEHNR, CDR2 FQNEAQ (reference sequence). Trimming cost V 2 bases and J 8 bases, with 10 bases left between them. The CDR3 contains 14 residues. In DNA form, the CDR3 reads TGTGCCAGCAGCTTAAGCGGGCCAGATTCACCCCTCCACTTT. Translated: CASSLSGPDSPLHF.

A single count supports this clone. The V and J genes are TRBV15 and TRBJ2-7, with 8 bases aligning to TRBD1. The germline V gene encodes CDR1 LNHNV and CDR2 YYDKDF (reference sequence). With 0 bases clipped from V and 13 bases from J, the junction kept 14 bases outside the gene matches. The CDR3 length is 15 residues. The CDR3, as DNA: TGTGCCACCAGCAGAGACCGGACTTATTGGGACAGGACTTACGTC. Its protein product is CATSRDRTYWDRTYV.

In nucleotides, the CDR3 is TGTGCCAGCAGACGGACAAACAATGAGCAGTTCTTC. Protein product: CASRRTNNEQFF. V and J are TRBV11-2 and TRBJ2-1, with D maybe TRBD1 (5 bases). The CDR3 is 12 residues long. V was clipped by 6 bases and J by 5 bases, with 8 bases between them. Germline lookup yields CDR1 SGHAT and CDR2 FQNNGV.

V gene TRBV29-1 combines with J gene TRBJ1-1, with TRBD1 matching 7 bases. Trimming cost V 4 bases and J 1 base; bases outside gene matches: 0. Germline CDR1 and CDR2: SQVTM and ANQGSEA. This CDR3 is 12 amino acids long. CDR3 amino acids: CSVGDRNTEAFF. CDR3 DNA sequence: TGCAGCGTTGGGGACAGGAACACTGAAGCTTTCTTT.

The chain recombines TRBV24-1 with TRBJ2-3; a possible D gene is TRBD1 (6 bases). This CDR3 is built from 14 residues. The germline V and J ends were trimmed by 4 bases and 4 bases, with 11 bases remaining between them. Germline V gene data show CDR1 as KGHDR and CDR2 as SFDVKD. The CDR3 protein is CATSDNRAADTQYF. CDR3 nucleotide sequence: TGTGCCACCAGTGACAACAGGGCAGCAGATACGCAGTATTTT.

The chain uses TRBV4-3 and TRBJ1-1, with a weak D call TRBD1 (5 bases). Trimming pared 1 base from V and 5 bases from J, leaving 11 bases between. This CDR3 has 14 amino acids. CDR1 LGHNA and CDR2 YSLEER come from the germline V gene. This chain's CDR3 is CASSQGSGGTEAFF. CDR3 DNA: TGCGCCAGCAGCCAAGGTTCCGGGGGTACTGAAGCTTTCTTT.

V usage is TRBV6-5 and J usage is TRBJ2-6; D remains unclear. Trimming stripped 6 bases from V and 3 bases from J, with 6 bases between. CDR1 is MNHEY and CDR2 is SVGAGI in the germline V gene. The CDR3 has 13 amino acids. CDR3 amino acids: CASRPDGANVLTF. The CDR3 nucleotides read TGTGCCAGCAGACCTGATGGGGCCAACGTCCTGACTTTC.

V usage is TRBV7-2 and J usage is TRBJ2-2; TRBD2 matches 8 bases. This CDR3 comprises 16 residues. Trimming removed 2 bases from V and 6 bases from J; junction bases left unmatched: 8. Germline CDR1 SGHTA, CDR2 FQGNSA. The CDR3 DNA reads as TGTGCCAGCAGCTTATTGGCGGGGGGCTATGCCGGGGAGCTGTTTTTT. As protein: CASSLLAGGYAGELFF.

This clone was observed once. CDR3 loop: CASIPPGGSSGYTF. The CDR3 DNA reads as TGTGCCAGCATCCCTCCGGGGGGCAGTTCTGGCTACACCTTC. The chain has TRBV6-5 and TRBJ1-2, with D possibly matching TRBD1 (6 bases). The CDR3 has 14 amino acids. V gave up 7 bases and J gave up 7 bases, with 19 bases separating them. CDR1 and CDR2 from the germline V gene are MNHEY and SVGAGI.

This chain links TRBV19 with TRBJ2-5; a possible D gene is TRBD2 (5 bases). Germline CDR1 and CDR2: LNHDA and SQIVND (reference sequence). The V end lost 4 bases, the J end lost 3 bases, and 15 bases lay between the germline ends. The CDR3 consists of 15 residues. CDR3 loop: CASSTAPGMKETQYF. In DNA form, the CDR3 reads TGTGCCAGTAGTACGGCGCCGGGGATGAAAGAGACCCAGTACTTC.

The chain links TRBV6-1 to TRBJ1-2; D is perhaps TRBD1 (5 bases). The CDR3 totals 14 residues. Germline V gene data show CDR1 as MNHNS and CDR2 as SASEGT. Trimming stripped 2 bases from V and 0 bases from J, with 7 bases between. In nucleotides, the CDR3 is TGTGCCAGCAGTGAATGGGGCTCTAACTATGGCTACACCTTC. It translates to CASSEWGSNYGYTF.